This passage covers 21 T cell receptor beta chains from one sample sequenced in a study of shared clonotypes between healthy human individuals. Profiling relied on immunoSEQ multiplex PCR, and the TCRdb table lists in-frame clones only, not all of them. This sample carries about 560,000 clones, around 78% of them seen once, and the ten largest clones take approximately 12%. The sequenced sample consisted of PBMCs. All receptors come from a middle-aged woman in good health. Some clones in this sample may be carry-over from other donors' samples.

The V and J genes are TRBV7-2 and TRBJ2-1; unclear D gene. Germline CDR1 is SGHTA and CDR2 is FQGNSA. This CDR3 has 14 amino acids. V was pared by 0 bases and J by 5 bases, with 8 bases between. CDR3: CASSLALAHNEQFF. In DNA, the CDR3 is TGTGCCAGCAGCTTAGCGCTGGCCCACAATGAGCAGTTCTTC. Using reference TRBV7-2 and TRBJ2-1 for the parts outside the CDR3, the full variable domain is GAGVSQSPSNKVTEKGKDVELRCDPISGHTALYWYRQSLGQGLEFLIYFQGNSAPDKSGLPSDRFSAERTGGSVSTLTIQRTQQEDSAVYLCASSLALAHNEQFFGPGTRLTVL.

The rearrangement uses TRBV7-2 and TRBJ1-5, with TRBD1 matching 9 bases. Germline CDR1 and CDR2: SGHTA and FQGNSA. This CDR3 is 14 amino acids long. With V trimmed by 4 bases and J by 5 bases, 3 bases remained unmatched. The CDR3 reads CASSSQGAYQPQHF. The CDR3 DNA reads TGTGCCAGCAGCTCACAGGGGGCTTATCAGCCCCAGCATTTT.

The chain recombines TRBV7-9 with TRBJ2-7; D possibly matches TRBD1 or TRBD2 (5 bases each). The germline V gene has CDR1 SEHNR and CDR2 FQNEAQ (reference sequence). V gave up 5 bases and J gave up 7 bases, with 18 bases separating them. CDR3 size: 14 residues. For the CDR3, the DNA is TGTGCCAGCAGCCCAGGGACGGGCAATCGGGAGCAGTACTTC. Its protein product is CASSPGTGNREQYF.

The genes are TRBV19 and TRBJ2-1; no firm D call. Germline assignment: CDR1 LNHDA and CDR2 SQIVND (reference sequence). The V end lost 5 bases, the J end lost 0 bases, and 11 bases lay between the germline ends. This CDR3 contains 15 residues. CDR3 sequence: CASSAGRSSYNEQFF. The CDR3 DNA is TGTGCCAGTAGTGCTGGCAGGAGCTCCTACAATGAGCAGTTCTTC. The variable domain in full, completed from reference TRBV19 and TRBJ2-1, reads DGGITQSPKYLFRKEGQNVTLSCEQNLNHDAMYWYRQDPGQGLRLIYYSQIVNDFQKGDIAEGYSVSREKKESFPLTVTSAQKNPTAFYLCASSAGRSSYNEQFFGPGTRLTVL.

The rearrangement joins TRBV6-5 to TRBJ1-2, with TRBD1 identical over 7 bases. The J segment lost 5 bases and the V segment lost 10 bases, leaving 13 bases of the junction unmatched. The CDR3 extends over 14 amino acids. CDR1 and CDR2 from the germline V gene are MNHEY and SVGAGI. The CDR3 DNA sequence: TGTGCCACTGGGGGGGGGACAGACACTTATGGCTACACCTTC. Its protein is CATGGGTDTYGYTF.

This clone was recorded a few times. This chain uses TRBV6-6 with TRBJ2-7; D is possibly TRBD1 (5 bases). CDR1 is MNHNY, CDR2 SVGAGI, per germline (reference sequence). V was shortened by 6 bases and J by 5 bases, with 11 bases between the two germline ends. The CDR3 consists of 12 residues. CDR3 bases: TGTGCCAGCAGCCAAAAGGGGAACGAGCAGTACTTC. This translates into CASSQKGNEQYF.

Concerning this clone itself: The junction departs from the called germline gene at one end, perhaps through a read error. The chain is built from TRBV7-9 and TRBJ1-1, with a tentative D call TRBD1 (5 bases). Germline V gene lookup returns CDR1 SEHNR and CDR2 FQNEAQ (reference sequence). This CDR3 contains 14 residues. For the CDR3, the DNA is TGTGCCAGCAGCTTCAAGGGGCAGAGCTTAGAAGCTCCCTTT. This translates into CASSFKGQSLEAPF.

Comments on this clone: This may arise from a read error, as a much more abundant clone is one base away. Additional DNA sequences in this sample encode the identical CDR3. The chain couples TRBV4-2 to TRBJ2-1; TRBD2 matches at 12 bases. The CDR3 runs 16 residues. CDR1 LGHNA and CDR2 YNFKEQ come from the germline V gene. V shed 1 base and J 4 bases; nucleotides not matched to a gene: 2. In DNA form, the CDR3 reads TGTGCCAGCAGCCAAGTTGGGACTAGCGGGTACAATGAGCAGTTCTTC. The encoded protein is CASSQVGTSGYNEQFF.

This clone was seen a handful of times. The chain recombines TRBV11-1 with TRBJ1-1; D is unresolved. CDR1 is SGHAT and CDR2 is FQDESV in the germline V gene (reference sequence). CDR3 length: 14 residues. Trimming removed 0 bases at V and 3 bases at J, with 8 bases between. The CDR3 DNA reads TGTGCCAGCAGCTTAGCGGGCAGCCACACTGAAGCTTTCTTT. This codes for CASSLAGSHTEAFF.

This clone was observed a single time. This chain uses TRBV7-2 with TRBJ1-2; 7 nucleotides line up with TRBD1. CDR3 length: 15 residues. Germline assignment: CDR1 SGHTA and CDR2 FQGNSA. V was pared by 3 bases and J by 7 bases, with 11 bases of the junction left unmatched. The CDR3 sequence is CASSLGGTDIFGYTF. The CDR3 nucleotides read TGTGCCAGCAGCTTGGGCGGGACAGATATATTTGGCTACACCTTC.

The chain links TRBV11-3 to TRBJ2-1; the match to TRBD2 covers 10 bases. The CDR3 is 16 residues long. The V gene's germline CDR1 is SGHNT and CDR2 YENEEA. Trimming cost V 2 bases and J 7 bases; bases outside gene matches: 8. CDR3 sequence (DNA): TGTGCCAGCAGCTTATTCTCCCTAGCGGGAGTAAATGAGCAGTTCTTC. Translation: CASSLFSLAGVNEQFF.

This rearrangement joins TRBV5-1 to TRBJ2-7; perhaps TRBD2 as D (5 bases). The CDR3 length is 14 residues. V lost 0 bases to trimming and J lost 7 bases, with 14 bases between them. CDR1 is SGHRS and CDR2 is YFSETQ in the germline V gene. The CDR3 loop is CASSLARTGGEQYF. The CDR3 nucleotides are TGCGCCAGCAGCTTGGCTAGGACCGGCGGGGAGCAGTACTTC.

Points on this clone: A junction end diverges from the germline sequence, so it may reflect a read error. The chain combines TRBV28 with TRBJ1-2, with 7 bases lining up with TRBD1. Germline V gene data show CDR1 as MDHEN and CDR2 as SYDVKM. The CDR3 extends over 15 amino acids. The CDR3 region has the DNA TGTGACAGCAGTCCCTTTATAGGGGGCGCGAATGGCTACACCTTC. Protein product: CDSSPFIGGANGYTF.

The chain combines TRBV18 with TRBJ2-7, with 12 bases aligning to TRBD1. Germline V CDR1 and CDR2: KGHSH, LQKENI. Trimming cost V 2 bases and J 2 bases; bases outside gene matches: 4. The CDR3 length is 16 residues. The CDR3 is CASSPRDRGPPYEQYF. The CDR3 DNA is TGTGCCAGCTCACCAAGGGACAGGGGGCCTCCCTACGAGCAGTACTTC.

The chain uses TRBV29-1 and TRBJ2-3, with 9 positions matching TRBD1. This CDR3 is built from 13 residues. Per the germline V gene, CDR1 is SQVTM and CDR2 is ANQGSEA. J gave up 6 bases and V 6 bases, and 7 bases lay outside the gene matches. CDR3 protein: CSVTRTGADTQYF. CDR3 sequence (DNA): TGCAGCGTGACCCGGACAGGGGCGGATACGCAGTATTTT.

V usage is TRBV18 and J usage is TRBJ1-1; D may be TRBD1 (6 bases). CDR1 is KGHSH and CDR2 is LQKENI in the germline V gene. V lost 3 bases and J 1 base, leaving 9 bases between the germline ends. The CDR3 covers 14 residues. The CDR3 region is CASSPTTGNTEAFF. The CDR3 DNA sequence: TGTGCCAGCTCACCCACGACAGGGAACACTGAAGCTTTCTTT.

On this clone itself: The junction departs from germline at one end; a sequencing error may be responsible. The gene calls are TRBV4-2 and TRBJ2-2; either TRBD1 or TRBD2 may fit D (6 bases each). CDR1 and CDR2 from the germline V gene are LGHNA and YNFKEQ. The CDR3 is 16 amino acids. The CDR3 here is CASSQGRTAGTGGLFF. The CDR3 DNA reads TGTGCCAGCAGCCAAGGGCGGACAGCGGGCACCGGGGGGCTGTTTTTT.

The rearrangement links TRBV5-1 to TRBJ1-4, with a tentative D call TRBD1 (5 bases). Trimming took off 0 bases at V and 3 bases at J, with 6 bases between the two ends. The CDR3 extends over 14 amino acids. CDR1 SGHRS and CDR2 YFSETQ come from the germline V gene. The CDR3 is CASSLEGPNEKLFF. CDR3 DNA sequence: TGCGCCAGCAGCTTGGAGGGGCCTAATGAAAAACTGTTTTTT.

CDR3 bases: TGTGCCAGCAGTGCGCCGGGACCGTTTCGGGAGCAGTACTTC. It translates to CASSAPGPFREQYF. V is TRBV25-1 and J is TRBJ2-7, with D perhaps being TRBD1 or TRBD2 (5 bases each). Trimming shortened V by 4 bases and J by 7 bases, and 17 bases separated the two germline ends. The CDR3 is 14 amino acids. The germline CDR1 and CDR2 sequences are MGHDK and SYGVNS.

The V and J genes are TRBV10-1 and TRBJ2-7; 14 nucleotides match TRBD2. The junction had 4 bases not matched to a gene; V was cut back by 5 bases and J by 4 bases. This CDR3 contains 15 residues. CDR1 is WNHNN and CDR2 is SYGVQD in the germline V gene (reference sequence). The DNA for the CDR3 is TGCGCCAGCAGTCCGGGACTAGCGGGAGTTTACGAGCAGTACTTC. Translation: CASSPGLAGVYEQYF.

The chain is built from TRBV11-3 and TRBJ2-1, with no clear D. Trimming left V 5 bases short and J 9 bases short, with 14 bases between. This CDR3 is 13 amino acids long. Germline CDR1 is SGHNT and CDR2 is YENEEA. The CDR3 here is CASSPTPVGEQFF. CDR3 sequence (DNA): TGTGCCAGCAGCCCCACCCCGGTGGGTGAGCAGTTCTTC.